A selection of T cell receptor beta chains follows, all from one sample in a study of blood T cells in healthy people across ages. TCRdb used MiXCR to reprocess the 5' RACE reads, holding one entry per CDR3 protein. The repertoire includes nearly 1 million distinct CDR3 sequences, just over 50% of them detected once, and over 20% sits in the top ten. Material: blood. The receptors were gathered from an older woman in good health. Both conserved end residues are part of each CDR3. Each record gives: clone size, D gene, V gene, J gene, CDR3 DNA, CDR3 protein. D genes are given only for firm matches. Only part of the rows carry a size: once, few, many, or a class if the clone is expanded.

abundance: .; d_gene: TRBD2; v_gene: TRBV20-1; j_gene: TRBJ2-7; CDR3nt: TGCAGTGCTAGTCTTTCTAGCGGAAACTACGAGCAGTACTTC; CDR3aa: CSASLSSGNYEQYF
abundance: .; d_gene: .; v_gene: TRBV25-1; j_gene: TRBJ2-1; CDR3nt: TGTGCCAGCAGGGTCCAGGGGACCTACAATGAGCAGTTCTTC; CDR3aa: CASRVQGTYNEQFF
abundance: .; d_gene: .; v_gene: TRBV5-1; j_gene: TRBJ2-6; CDR3nt: TGCGCCAGCAAATGGTCTGGGGCCAACGTCCTGACTTTC; CDR3aa: CASKWSGANVLTF
abundance: .; d_gene: .; v_gene: TRBV6-2/TRBV6-3; j_gene: TRBJ2-6; CDR3nt: TGTGCCAGCAGGCGGGGTAGCGGCTACTCTGGGGCCAACGTCCTGACTTTC; CDR3aa: CASRRGSGYSGANVLTF
abundance: few; d_gene: .; v_gene: TRBV12-3/TRBV12-4; j_gene: TRBJ2-4; CDR3nt: TGTGCCAGCTCAACATTAGTGGTAAACATTCAGTACTTC; CDR3aa: CASSTLVVNIQYF
abundance: .; d_gene: TRBD2; v_gene: TRBV20-1; j_gene: TRBJ2-7; CDR3nt: TGCAGTGCTAGAGATTTAGGAGGGCTAGCGGGAGGGCCCTACGAGCAGTACTTC; CDR3aa: CSARDLGGLAGGPYEQYF
abundance: once; d_gene: .; v_gene: TRBV7-9; j_gene: TRBJ2-7; CDR3nt: TGTGCCAGCAGCACGATGGACAGCAGCTCCTACGAGCAGTACTTC; CDR3aa: CASSTMDSSSYEQYF
abundance: .; d_gene: .; v_gene: TRBV20-1; j_gene: TRBJ2-1; CDR3nt: TGCAGTGCTCCAAGGTCCGGTCGTAATGAGCAGTTCTTC; CDR3aa: CSAPRSGRNEQFF
abundance: few; d_gene: TRBD2; v_gene: TRBV4-2; j_gene: TRBJ2-1; CDR3nt: TGTGCCAGCAGCGGGGGACTAGTTGCCCATGAGCAGTTCTTC; CDR3aa: CASSGGLVAHEQFF
abundance: .; d_gene: TRBD2; v_gene: TRBV18; j_gene: TRBJ2-7; CDR3nt: TGTGCCAGCTCCCCAAGGACTAGCGGCAACTCCTACGAGCAGTACTTC; CDR3aa: CASSPRTSGNSYEQYF
abundance: .; d_gene: .; v_gene: TRBV10-3; j_gene: TRBJ2-7; CDR3nt: TGTGCCATCAGTGAGAACCCTGGAGGGCCCTACGAGCAGTACTTC; CDR3aa: CAISENPGGPYEQYF
abundance: few; d_gene: .; v_gene: TRBV30; j_gene: TRBJ2-7; CDR3nt: TGTGCCTGGAGCCTCGAGGTGAGCTCCTACGAGCAGTACTTC; CDR3aa: CAWSLEVSSYEQYF
abundance: .; d_gene: .; v_gene: TRBV6-5; j_gene: TRBJ2-2; CDR3nt: TGTGCCAGCAGTTACTTTGGGGAGCTGTTTTTT; CDR3aa: CASSYFGELFF
abundance: .; d_gene: .; v_gene: TRBV7-9; j_gene: TRBJ2-3; CDR3nt: TGTGCCACCACCGGAACTCAGGGCAGCACAGATACGCAGTATTTT; CDR3aa: CATTGTQGSTDTQYF
abundance: .; d_gene: .; v_gene: TRBV28; j_gene: TRBJ1-1; CDR3nt: TGTGCCAGCAGTCCCCCCCGGCCGAGTGCGGGCACTGAAGCTTTCTTT; CDR3aa: CASSPPRPSAGTEAFF
abundance: .; d_gene: .; v_gene: TRBV6-5; j_gene: TRBJ2-7; CDR3nt: TGTGCCAGCAGTTCAACCGGGACCCTATTCAACAATGAGCAGTACTTC; CDR3aa: CASSSTGTLFNNEQYF
abundance: few; d_gene: TRBD1; v_gene: TRBV27; j_gene: TRBJ2-4; CDR3nt: TGTGCCAGCAGTTCCCTCTCTCCGGGACAGGGGGACATTCAGTACTTC; CDR3aa: CASSSLSPGQGDIQYF
abundance: .; d_gene: .; v_gene: TRBV28; j_gene: TRBJ2-1; CDR3nt: TGTGCCAGCAGATCGAGGTCGACGGGAGAGCAGTTCTTC; CDR3aa: CASRSRSTGEQFF
abundance: few; d_gene: TRBD1; v_gene: TRBV29-1; j_gene: TRBJ1-2; CDR3nt: TGCAGCGTTGGCCCGGGACAGTCTCGTGGCTACACCTTC; CDR3aa: CSVGPGQSRGYTF
abundance: .; d_gene: TRBD2; v_gene: TRBV10-3; j_gene: TRBJ2-3; CDR3nt: TGTGCCATCAGTGAGTCGGCTAGCGGGAGTACCTCAGATACGCAGTATTTT; CDR3aa: CAISESASGSTSDTQYF
abundance: few; d_gene: .; v_gene: TRBV4-2; j_gene: TRBJ2-5; CDR3nt: TGTGCCAGCAGCCAGTCTGAAGGCGAGACCCAGTACTTC; CDR3aa: CASSQSEGETQYF
abundance: .; d_gene: TRBD1; v_gene: TRBV2; j_gene: TRBJ1-6; CDR3nt: TGTGCCAGCAGTGGGGACAGTATCAGGAATTCACCCCTCCACTTT; CDR3aa: CASSGDSIRNSPLHF